What follows are 30 T cell receptor beta chains derived from one specimen sequenced in a study of T cells in Graves' hyperthyroidism and ophthalmopathy. TCR beta CDR3 region amplification was performed from RNA transcripts. HTBI primers were used for first-round RT-PCR of the TCR CDR3. TCRdb fed the multiplex PCR reads into MiXCR, producing one record per CDR3 protein. The sample holds approximately 400,000 distinct CDR3 sequences, about 15% seen once. Sequenced material: blood. The source is a woman in her 30s with Graves' hyperthyroidism.

V gene TRBV4-1 combines with J gene TRBJ2-2, with TRBD2 matching over 7 bases. This CDR3 is 16 amino acids long. Germline CDR1 is MGHRA and CDR2 is YSYEKL. The J segment lost 3 bases and the V segment lost 1 base, leaving 5 bases of the junction unmatched. The CDR3 coding sequence is TGCGCCAGCAGCCAAGGATCCGGGAGGTACACCGGGGAGCTGTTTTTT. Protein product: CASSQGSGRYTGELFF.

The table lists this clonotype with many counts. The chain combines TRBV6-1 with TRBJ2-7; 8 nucleotides match TRBD1. The CDR3 has 16 amino acids. Trimming removed 5 bases from V and 4 bases from J; junction bases left unmatched: 13. CDR1 and CDR2 (germline): MNHNS, SASEGT. The DNA for the CDR3 is TGTGCCAGCAGTTACACGGGGGACAGGATCACATACGAGCAGTACTTC. This translates into CASSYTGDRITYEQYF.

The sample holds many counts of this clonotype. V gene TRBV5-1 combines with J gene TRBJ2-7, with 8 bases lining up with TRBD1. The germline CDR1 and CDR2 sequences are SGHRS and YFSETQ. V gave up 4 bases and J gave up 2 bases; unmatched junction bases: 11. CDR3 length: 16 amino acids. In DNA form, the CDR3 reads TGCGCCAGCAGCCCCGGGACAGGTCCCCCAACCTACGAGCAGTACTTC. This gives the protein CASSPGTGPPTYEQYF. The whole variable domain, filled in from reference TRBV5-1 and TRBJ2-7, reads KAGVTQTPRYLIKTRGQQVTLSCSPISGHRSVSWYQQTPGQGLQFLFEYFSETQRNKGNFPGRFSGRQFSNSRSEMNVSTLELGDSALYLCASSPGTGPPTYEQYFGPGTRLTVT.

The V and J genes are TRBV28 and TRBJ2-7; 9 nucleotides align to TRBD2. Losses at the gene ends were 5 bases for V and 0 bases for J; bases not matched to a gene: 8. The CDR3 totals 16 residues. The germline V gene has CDR1 MDHEN and CDR2 SYDVKM. Here the CDR3 reads CASSPVSGSSSYEQYF. The DNA for the CDR3 is TGTGCCAGCAGTCCCGTTAGCGGGAGTAGCTCCTACGAGCAGTACTTC.

In this sample, this clonotype turned up many times. The J gene is TRBJ2-7, the V gene TRBV7-9; 11 bases agree with TRBD1. V gave up 5 bases and J gave up 3 bases; unmatched junction bases: 9. The CDR3 spans 16 residues. The germline CDR1 and CDR2 sequences are SEHNR and FQNEAQ (reference sequence). CDR3 sequence (DNA): TGTGCCAGCAGCCTCGGCGGGACAGGGGGGAACTACGAGCAGTACTTC. Encoded protein: CASSLGGTGGNYEQYF.

This clonotype was seen a handful of times. The chain couples TRBV24-1 to TRBJ2-2; TRBD1 aligns across 9 bases. This CDR3 contains 17 residues. Trimming at V came to 4 bases and at J to 2 bases, leaving 7 bases not matched to a gene. CDR1 and CDR2 from the germline V gene are KGHDR and SFDVKD. The CDR3 nucleotides are TGTGCCACCAGTGACCGATCGGGACAGGGAAACACCGGGGAGCTGTTTTTT. It codes for CATSDRSGQGNTGELFF.

This clonotype was recorded at least ten times. In DNA, the CDR3 is TGTGCCAGCCGCCCGGGCAGAACTGGGGGCTATGGCTACACCTTC. It translates to CASRPGRTGGYGYTF. The V and J genes are TRBV6-1 and TRBJ1-2; possible D gene TRBD1, 5 bases. Germline CDR1 MNHNS, CDR2 SASEGT. Trimming removed 8 bases from V and 4 bases from J, with 20 bases in between. This CDR3 contains 15 residues.

The V gene is TRBV20-1, the J gene TRBJ2-3; TRBD1 is a possible D gene (6 bases). V was trimmed by 6 bases and J by 1 base, leaving 14 bases between them. In germline, CDR1 is DFQATT, CDR2 SNEGSKA (reference sequence). The CDR3 has 14 residues. The CDR3 coding sequence is TGCAGTGCAACTACAGGGTTAGGCACAGATACGCAGTATTTT. Its protein is CSATTGLGTDTQYF.

This clonotype came up a few times. A single base separates this from a much larger clone, so it may be a read error. This sequence joins TRBV5-1 and TRBJ2-7; D remains ambiguous. The CDR3 extends over 15 amino acids. Between the trimmed V and J ends, which lost 0 bases and 2 bases, there was a span of 12 bases. CDR1 and CDR2 (germline): SGHRS, YFSETQ. DNA of the CDR3: TGCGCCAGCAGCTTGGTAAGCAGGAGCGCCTACGAGCAGTACTTC. It specifies CASSLVSRSAYEQYF.

This clonotype was detected ten times or more. The chain is built from TRBV20-1 and TRBJ2-7, with D possibly matching TRBD2 (5 bases). CDR1 and CDR2 from the germline V gene are DFQATT and SNEGSKA (reference sequence). V dropped 1 base and J dropped 2 bases, with 12 bases sitting between them. The CDR3 sequence is 14 residues long. The CDR3 sequence: CSARAPSWTYEQYF. The CDR3 DNA reads TGCAGTGCTAGAGCCCCTAGCTGGACCTACGAGCAGTACTTC.

This clonotype was detected many times. J is TRBJ2-1 and V is TRBV20-1; TRBD2 agrees at 7 bases. This CDR3 is built from 16 residues. Germline CDR1 reads DFQATT; CDR2 reads SNEGSKA (reference sequence). After removal of 0 bases from V and 6 bases from J, the junction contained 11 bases not matched to a gene. CDR3 nucleotide sequence: TGCAGTGCTAGAGATGTAGGCGGGAGTTGGGCCAATGAGCAGTTCTTC. Protein product: CSARDVGGSWANEQFF.

In regard to this clonotype: This may come from a read error, since a much larger clone is one base off. The J gene is TRBJ1-6, the V gene TRBV2; perhaps TRBD1 as D (5 bases). The CDR3 covers 15 residues. Germline loops: CDR1 SNHLY, CDR2 FYNNEI. CDR3 loop: CASSGTPPGDSPFHF. Written as DNA, the CDR3 is TGTGCCAGCAGTGGGACACCTCCCGGGGATTCACCCTTCCACTTT.

This sequence joins TRBV7-2 and TRBJ2-2; 10 bases are a match to TRBD2. Germline assignment: CDR1 SGHTA and CDR2 FQGNSA. V shed 3 bases, J shed 1 base, and the junction held 2 bases outside the gene matches. The CDR3 runs 16 residues. Here the CDR3 DNA reads TGTGCCAGCAGCTTTCTAGCGGGAGTGAACACCGGGGAGCTGTTTTTT. Protein: CASSFLAGVNTGELFF.

The chain carries TRBV18 and TRBJ1-5; D unclear. The CDR3 contains 17 residues. In germline, CDR1 is KGHSH, CDR2 LQKENI. Deletions cut 2 bases from V and 0 bases from J, with 14 bases between. In DNA, the CDR3 is TGTGCCAGCTCACCAAATCTTGGGCAGGCTAGCAATCAGCCCCAGCATTTT. Translating gives CASSPNLGQASNQPQHF.

This clonotype was detected only a few times. V and J are TRBV7-6 and TRBJ2-1; 8 bases line up with TRBD1. The CDR3 runs 16 residues. With 1 base clipped from V and 6 bases from J, the junction kept 8 bases outside the gene matches. The V gene's germline CDR1 is SGHVS and CDR2 FNYEAQ. The DNA for the CDR3 is TGTGCCAGCAGCTTAGAAGGAGGACAGGGTGGCAATGAGCAGTTCTTC. Translating it yields CASSLEGGQGGNEQFF.

This clonotype was observed a few times. The chain carries TRBV10-3 and TRBJ2-1, with TRBD1 matching 8 bases. CDR1 and CDR2 from the germline V gene are ENHRY and SYGVKD. J gave up 7 bases and V 4 bases, and 9 bases lay outside the gene matches. There are 15 residues in the CDR3. CDR3 bases: TGTGCCATCAGTGTTGGGCAGGGGGCGCAGAATGAGCAGTTCTTC. Amino acids: CAISVGQGAQNEQFF.

The table lists this clonotype with a few counts. The rearrangement uses TRBV20-1 and TRBJ1-2, with D unresolved. From germline, CDR1 is DFQATT and CDR2 SNEGSKA (reference sequence). The V gene lost 6 bases and the J gene lost 9 bases, with 20 bases spanning the gap. The CDR3 is 13 residues long. The CDR3 bases are TGCAGTGCCGTATCCGCGACCGCAATAAGCTACACCTTC. Its protein is CSAVSATAISYTF.

This clonotype showed up many times. The chain has TRBV3-1 and TRBJ2-5, with D hard to call. From germline, CDR1 is LGHDT and CDR2 YNNKEL (reference sequence). CDR3 length equals 17 residues. The V and J ends lost 7 bases and 0 bases respectively, with 21 bases between them. The CDR3 protein is CASKSLGNLDYQETQYF. The CDR3 DNA sequence: TGTGCCAGCAAAAGTCTAGGAAATCTAGATTACCAAGAGACCCAGTACTTC.

J is TRBJ1-2 and V is TRBV20-1, with a tentative D call TRBD1 (6 bases). The CDR3 length is 12 residues. V was shortened by 6 bases and J by 4 bases, with 12 bases between the two germline ends. Germline CDR1 is DFQATT and CDR2 is SNEGSKA (reference sequence). CDR3 nucleotide sequence: TGCAGTGCCTGCGGACAGTCCTATGGCTACACCTTC. Its protein is CSACGQSYGYTF.

V gene TRBV5-1 combines with J gene TRBJ1-1; 9 bases agree with TRBD1. Germline V gene data show CDR1 as SGHRS and CDR2 as YFSETQ. The CDR3 totals 15 residues. V lost 4 bases to trimming and J lost 6 bases; unmatched junction nucleotides: 10. CDR3: CASSTLTGGAAEAFF. CDR3 coding DNA: TGCGCCAGCAGCACACTCACAGGGGGCGCGGCTGAAGCTTTCTTT.

This clonotype was counted at least ten times. The chain has TRBV24-1 and TRBJ1-6; tentatively, D is TRBD1 (5 bases). Germline V gene data show CDR1 as KGHDR and CDR2 as SFDVKD. Trimming took 3 bases from V and 8 from J, leaving 7 bases between them. This CDR3 has 13 amino acids. CDR3 region: CATSDTGHSPLHF. CDR3 coding DNA: TGTGCCACCAGTGATACAGGCCATTCACCCCTCCACTTT.

The V gene is TRBV30, the J gene TRBJ2-1; 7 bases map to TRBD1. The germline V gene encodes CDR1 GTSNPN and CDR2 SVGIG (reference sequence). V trimming: 2 bases; J trimming: 7 bases; junction bases outside the gene matches: 5. The CDR3 has 13 residues. CDR3 protein: CAWSSDRENEQFF. The CDR3 bases are TGTGCCTGGAGTTCCGACAGGGAGAATGAGCAGTTCTTC.

This clonotype was seen a few times. The J gene is TRBJ2-1, the V gene TRBV3-1, with D possibly called TRBD1 or TRBD2 (6 bases each). The CDR3 is made up of 16 amino acids. CDR1 and CDR2 (germline): LGHDT, YNNKEL (reference sequence). Trimming took off 3 bases at V and 6 bases at J, with 18 bases between the two ends. For the CDR3, the DNA is TGTGCCAGCAGCCATGATACGAAGGGGGGTATCAATGAGCAGTTCTTC. Its translation: CASSHDTKGGINEQFF.

This chain connects TRBV7-9 to TRBJ2-5; D gene uncertain. CDR3 length: 14 amino acids. The V and J ends lost 5 bases and 1 base respectively, with 11 bases between them. Germline V gives CDR1 SEHNR, CDR2 FQNEAQ (reference sequence). Here the CDR3 DNA reads TGTGCCAGCAGCCCACAAAGGATCCAAGAGACCCAGTACTTC. Translating gives CASSPQRIQETQYF.

The chain uses TRBV20-1 and TRBJ2-2; the match to TRBD2 covers 11 bases. The V gene end was trimmed by 2 bases and the J gene end by 1 base; junction bases not matched to a gene: 9. This CDR3 contains 18 residues. In germline, CDR1 is DFQATT, CDR2 SNEGSKA (reference sequence). The CDR3 nucleotides read TGCAGTGCTAGACCAACTAGCGGGAGCTATGGGAACACCGGGGAGCTGTTTTTT. Translating gives CSARPTSGSYGNTGELFF.

This clonotype came up many times. In DNA, the CDR3 is TGCGCCAGCAGCTTGGTTACAGGAGTAGACAATGAGCAGTTCTTC. This gives the protein CASSLVTGVDNEQFF. The V gene is TRBV5-1, the J gene TRBJ2-1, with D maybe TRBD1 (5 bases). Trimming pared 0 bases from V and 5 bases from J, leaving 12 bases between. CDR1 and CDR2 from the germline V gene are SGHRS and YFSETQ. There are 15 residues in the CDR3. The full variable domain, completed using reference TRBV5-1 and TRBJ2-1, is KAGVTQTPRYLIKTRGQQVTLSCSPISGHRSVSWYQQTPGQGLQFLFEYFSETQRNKGNFPGRFSGRQFSNSRSEMNVSTLELGDSALYLCASSLVTGVDNEQFFGPGTRLTVL.

This clonotype was detected ten times or more. The rearrangement uses TRBV12-3 or TRBV12-4 and TRBJ2-1; D perhaps matches TRBD1 (5 bases). This CDR3 comprises 16 residues. Trimming stripped 1 base from V and 6 bases from J, with 16 bases between. CDR3 bases: TGTGCCAGCAGTTTAGATGAGCAGGGTTGGGTCAATGAGCAGTTCTTC. Translated, it gives CASSLDEQGWVNEQFF.

This clonotype was recorded many times. The chain is built from TRBV18 and TRBJ1-2, with TRBD1 identical over 7 bases. This CDR3 has 14 amino acids. The V and J ends lost 3 bases and 8 bases, in that order; junction bases with no gene match: 9. Germline values: CDR1 KGHSH, CDR2 LQKENI. CDR3 loop: CASSPITGDSGYTF. The CDR3 region has the DNA TGTGCCAGCTCACCGATCACAGGGGATAGCGGCTACACCTTC.

This clonotype has at least ten counts. V is TRBV30 and J is TRBJ1-5; 11 positions match TRBD1. This CDR3 is 15 amino acids long. Germline V gene sequence: CDR1 GTSNPN, CDR2 SVGIG (reference sequence). Trimming took 5 bases from V and 4 from J; bases not matched to a gene: 7. CDR3 loop: CAWGSGTGGNQPQHF. CDR3 bases: TGTGCCTGGGGATCCGGGACAGGGGGAAATCAGCCCCAGCATTTT.

The sample holds a few counts of this clonotype. This could be a read error, since a much larger clone is one nucleotide away. CDR3 region: CASSQTGGDEQYF. The CDR3 nucleotides are TGTGCCAGCAGTCAGACAGGGGGCGACGAGCAGTACTTC. This chain joins TRBV27 and TRBJ2-7, with 10 bases matching TRBD1. The CDR3 covers 13 residues. Per germline, CDR1 MNHEY and CDR2 SMNVEV (reference sequence). V was pared by 5 bases and J by 5 bases, with 3 bases of the junction left unmatched.